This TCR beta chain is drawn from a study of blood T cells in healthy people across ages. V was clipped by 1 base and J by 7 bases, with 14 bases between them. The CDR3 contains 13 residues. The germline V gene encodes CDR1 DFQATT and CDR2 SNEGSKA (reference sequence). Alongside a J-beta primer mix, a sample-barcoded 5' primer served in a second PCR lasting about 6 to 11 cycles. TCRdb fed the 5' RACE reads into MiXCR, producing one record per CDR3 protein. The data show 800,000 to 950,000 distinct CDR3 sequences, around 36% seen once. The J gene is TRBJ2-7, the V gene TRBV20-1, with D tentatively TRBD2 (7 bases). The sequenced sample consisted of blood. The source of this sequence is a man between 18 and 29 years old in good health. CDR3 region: CSARGRGAQEQYF. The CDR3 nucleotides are TGCAGTGCTAGAGGACGGGGGGCGCAAGAGCAGTACTTC.